This T cell receptor (beta chain) came from a study of blood T cells in healthy people across ages. General study findings and limits: Strongly correlated with naive T cell percentage was TCR beta diversity.

For this clonotype: The target antigen is unknown.

Primed by a sample-barcoded 5' primer and a J-beta primer mix, a second PCR proceeded for 7 to 11 cycles. TCRdb redid the calling of the 5' RACE reads with MiXCR, one entry per CDR3 protein. The sample contains hundreds of thousands of distinct CDR3 sequences, 49% of which appear only once. From germline, CDR1 is DFQATT and CDR2 SNEGSKA (reference sequence). V lost 3 bases and J lost 8; bases outside the gene matches: 5. The CDR3 contains 12 residues. V gene TRBV20-1 combines with J gene TRBJ1-2, with 8 bases matching TRBD1. This clonotype was sampled from a woman in her sixties in good health. The sequenced sample was blood. The CDR3 region has the DNA TGCAGTGCTAGCTTGGGGACAGGCGGCTACACCTTC. It encodes CSASLGTGGYTF.